What follows is one T cell receptor (beta chain) and its context. No antigen is known for it. One entry per CDR3 protein, called by TCRdb with MiXCR from the 5' RACE reads. The table records 470,000 or so distinct CDR3 sequences, 25% of them present only once. The record originates from a study of T-cell memory formation after mild COVID-19. Study-level information: Largely, TCR clusters stayed within a single donor. Study-level findings and limits: Proof of SARS-CoV-2 specificity was absent for the second-wave clones that crested on day 37. Some SARS-CoV-2-responding clones were already detected in memory before infection. Those CD4+ clones that contracted were mainly in CM and EM (CD8+ ones in EMRA).

Germline loops: CDR1 MNHNS, CDR2 SASEGT. The length of the CDR3 is 19 residues. Trimming took off 6 bases at V and 7 bases at J, with 33 bases between the two ends. This clonotype was sampled from an adult woman who had mild COVID-19 (a few samples of this study predate the infection). Cell type and time point are not known. This rearrangement joins TRBV6-1 to TRBJ1-1; possible D gene TRBD1, 6 bases. The sample comprised PBMCs or a T cell subset sorted from them (not recorded which). The CDR3 sequence: CASRDPGQGIAGVGNEAFF. The DNA of the CDR3 is TGTGCCAGCAGGGACCCGGGACAAGGGATCGCGGGGGTGGGCAATGAAGCTTTCTTT.